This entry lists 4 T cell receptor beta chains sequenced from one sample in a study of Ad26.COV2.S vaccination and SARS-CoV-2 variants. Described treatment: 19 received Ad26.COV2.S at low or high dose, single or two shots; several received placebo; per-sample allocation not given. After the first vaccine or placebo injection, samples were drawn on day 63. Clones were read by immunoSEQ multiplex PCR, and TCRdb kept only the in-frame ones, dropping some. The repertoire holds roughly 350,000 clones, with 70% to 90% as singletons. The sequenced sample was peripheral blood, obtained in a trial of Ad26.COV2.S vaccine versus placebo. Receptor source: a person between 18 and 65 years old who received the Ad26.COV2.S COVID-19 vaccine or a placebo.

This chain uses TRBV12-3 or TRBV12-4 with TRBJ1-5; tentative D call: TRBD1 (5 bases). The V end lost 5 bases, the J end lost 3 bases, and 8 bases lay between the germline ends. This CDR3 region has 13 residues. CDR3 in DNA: TGTGCCAGCAGTCCGGGACCCAATCAGCCCCAGCATTTT. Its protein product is CASSPGPNQPQHF.

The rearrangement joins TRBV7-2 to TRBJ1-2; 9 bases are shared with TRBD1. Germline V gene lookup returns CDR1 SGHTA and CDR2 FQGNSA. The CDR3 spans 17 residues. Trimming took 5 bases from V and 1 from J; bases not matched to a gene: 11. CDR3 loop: CASSTDRGSWVNYGYTF. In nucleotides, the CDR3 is TGTGCCAGCAGCACGGACAGGGGATCCTGGGTTAACTATGGCTACACCTTC.

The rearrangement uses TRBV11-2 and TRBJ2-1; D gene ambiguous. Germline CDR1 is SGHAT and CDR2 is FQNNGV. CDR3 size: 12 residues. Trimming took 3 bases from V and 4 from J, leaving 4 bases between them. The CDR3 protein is CASSFLYNEQFF. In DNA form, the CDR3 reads TGTGCCAGCAGCTTTCTTTACAATGAGCAGTTCTTC.

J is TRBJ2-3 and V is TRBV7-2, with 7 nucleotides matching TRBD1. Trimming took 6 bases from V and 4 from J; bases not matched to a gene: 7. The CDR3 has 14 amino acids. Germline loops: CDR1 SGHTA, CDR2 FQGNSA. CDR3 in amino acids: CASRIGQGADTQYF. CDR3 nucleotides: TGTGCCAGCAGGATTGGGCAGGGGGCAGATACGCAGTATTTT.